One sample yielded the 13 T cell receptor beta chains listed below, sequenced in a study of blood T cell repertoires in COVID-19. Sequencing was performed with immunoSEQ multiplex PCR; in TCRdb, only in-frame clones are kept and a portion is missing. The sample carries 150,000 to 200,000 clones, approximately 86% recorded once. The specimen was peripheral blood. The receptor source for this set is a man aged 35 to 55 with active or convalescent COVID-19.

This clone was seen a single time. V and J are TRBV28 and TRBJ1-6, with D perhaps TRBD1 (6 bases). The CDR3 has 14 amino acids. The V gene's germline CDR1 is MDHEN and CDR2 SYDVKM. Deletions cut 2 bases from V and 7 bases from J, with 9 bases between. The CDR3 nucleotides are TGTGCCAGCAGTTTAGGTGGGACAAATTCACCCCTCCACTTT. Its translation: CASSLGGTNSPLHF.

The CDR3 sequence is CAWRPQGRSNYGYTF. The CDR3, as DNA: TGTGCCTGGAGGCCACAGGGTCGATCTAACTATGGCTACACCTTC. V is TRBV30 and J is TRBJ1-2; TRBD1 might be the D (6 bases). Per germline, CDR1 GTSNPN and CDR2 SVGIG (reference sequence). Trimming took 3 bases from V and 0 from J, leaving 14 bases between them. CDR3 length equals 15 residues.

The chain is built from TRBV7-2 and TRBJ1-5; 9 bases line up with TRBD1. The CDR3 contains 15 residues. Germline V lookup: CDR1 SGHTA, CDR2 FQGNSA. V shed 5 bases and J 2 bases; nucleotides not matched to a gene: 4. The CDR3: CASSTRDRGNQPQHF. CDR3 coding DNA: TGTGCCAGCAGCACCCGGGACAGGGGCAATCAGCCCCAGCATTTT. Drawing the rest from reference TRBV7-2 and TRBJ1-5, the complete variable domain is GAGVSQSPSNKVTEKGKDVELRCDPISGHTALYWYRQSLGQGLEFLIYFQGNSAPDKSGLPSDRFSAERTGGSVSTLTIQRTQQEDSAVYLCASSTRDRGNQPQHFGDGTRLSIL.

The CDR3 protein is CASSIVFRRQETQYF. CDR3 nucleotide sequence: TGTGCCAGTAGTATCGTTTTCAGGCGACAAGAGACCCAGTACTTC. The rearrangement uses TRBV19 and TRBJ2-5; no clear D. This CDR3 comprises 15 residues. Germline CDR1 reads LNHDA; CDR2 reads SQIVND (reference sequence). The V end lost 3 bases, the J end lost 2 bases, and 13 bases lay between the germline ends.

The rearrangement links TRBV27 to TRBJ2-2; 7 bases are shared with TRBD2. The trim removed 2 bases at V and 4 bases at J, leaving 4 bases unmatched. Germline CDR1 reads MNHEY; CDR2 reads SMNVEV (reference sequence). The CDR3 is 15 residues long. CDR3 nucleotide sequence: TGTGCCAGCAGTTTAGTAGCGGGTTCCACCGGGGAGCTGTTTTTT. Its protein product is CASSLVAGSTGELFF.

The J gene is TRBJ1-6, the V gene TRBV7-3; perhaps TRBD1 as D (5 bases). In germline, CDR1 is SGHTA, CDR2 FQGTGA. CDR3 length: 15 residues. V was clipped by 4 bases and J by 10 bases, with 17 bases between them. This CDR3 is CASSSSAGPGSPLHF. CDR3 nucleotides: TGTGCCAGCAGCTCCTCCGCGGGACCGGGATCACCCCTCCACTTT.

V usage is TRBV28 and J usage is TRBJ2-2; 7 bases map to TRBD2. Germline assignment: CDR1 MDHEN and CDR2 SYDVKM. The V and J ends lost 6 bases and 3 bases, in that order; junction bases with no gene match: 4. This CDR3 region has 14 residues. The CDR3 protein is CASSRGVHTGELFF. In DNA form, the CDR3 reads TGTGCCAGCAGCCGGGGGGTCCACACCGGGGAGCTGTTTTTT. Using reference TRBV28 and TRBJ2-2 for the parts outside the CDR3, the full variable domain is DVKVTQSSRYLVKRTGEKVFLECVQDMDHENMFWYRQDPGLGLRLIYFSYDVKMKEKGDIPEGYSVSREKKERFSLILESASTNQTSMYLCASSRGVHTGELFFGEGSRLTVL.

The chain employs TRBV5-1 and TRBJ2-3, with 13 bases identical to TRBD2. Germline CDR1 reads SGHRS; CDR2 reads YFSETQ. There are 17 residues in the CDR3. Trimming took 1 base from V and 2 from J; bases not matched to a gene: 4. CDR3 sequence (DNA): TGCGCCAGCAGCTTGCCCGGGACTAGCGGGGTCACAGATACGCAGTATTTT. It codes for CASSLPGTSGVTDTQYF. The entire variable domain, with the rest obtained from reference TRBV5-1 and TRBJ2-3, is as follows: KAGVTQTPRYLIKTRGQQVTLSCSPISGHRSVSWYQQTPGQGLQFLFEYFSETQRNKGNFPGRFSGRQFSNSRSEMNVSTLELGDSALYLCASSLPGTSGVTDTQYFGPGTRLTVL.

The rearrangement uses TRBV2 and TRBJ1-2; 7 nucleotides align to TRBD1. This CDR3 is 15 amino acids long. Germline trimming cut 8 bases from V and 5 bases from J; bases unmatched to any gene: 14. The germline gives CDR1 SNHLY, CDR2 FYNNEI. The CDR3 loop reads CASFSGNRDRYGYTF. The CDR3 DNA is TGTGCCAGCTTTTCTGGGAACCGGGACAGATATGGCTACACCTTC.

The chain has TRBV5-1 and TRBJ2-3; D not certain. The germline V gene has CDR1 SGHRS and CDR2 YFSETQ. The ends were cut back, 0 bases at V and 0 bases at J, with 11 bases in the middle. The CDR3 consists of 16 residues. The CDR3 here is CASSLVADSSTDTQYF. The CDR3 region has the DNA TGCGCCAGCAGCTTGGTGGCGGATTCTAGCACAGATACGCAGTATTTT.

The chain couples TRBV28 to TRBJ2-7; the match to TRBD1 covers 7 bases. V lost 6 bases to trimming and J lost 3 bases; unmatched junction nucleotides: 8. The CDR3 length is 14 residues. Germline assignment: CDR1 MDHEN and CDR2 SYDVKM. CDR3: CASSSPGQLYEQYF. The CDR3 coding sequence is TGTGCCAGCAGCTCACCGGGACAGCTCTACGAGCAGTACTTC.

The CDR3 DNA sequence: TGCAGTGCTAGTAGGGGACAGATAGGTGCGAGCAATCAGCCCCAGCATTTT. It is translated as CSASRGQIGASNQPQHF. This chain links TRBV20-1 with TRBJ1-5; TRBD1 agrees at 7 bases. V was clipped by 3 bases and J by 1 base; unmatched bases: 12. The CDR3 sequence is 17 residues long. CDR1 and CDR2 from the germline V gene are DFQATT and SNEGSKA (reference sequence).

The gene calls are TRBV5-4 and TRBJ2-2; 8 positions match TRBD2. The CDR3 is 14 residues long. With V trimmed by 6 bases and J by 5 bases, 6 bases remained unmatched. Germline V CDR1 and CDR2: SGHNT, YYREEE (reference sequence). The CDR3 nucleotides read TGTGCCAGCACCGGGGGGGTTGAGACCGGGGAGCTGTTTTTT. Amino acids: CASTGGVETGELFF.